Presented here are 32 T cell receptor beta chains from one specimen sequenced in a study of T cell responses to AZD1222 COVID-19 vaccine. Here immunoSEQ multiplex PCR was the method, and the copy in TCRdb shows in-frame clones only, minus some. This repertoire shows tens of thousands of clones, approximately 80% found once; its top ten account for 20% to 25%. This sample comprised peripheral blood, obtained on day 0 of AZD1222 vaccination. These receptors all come from an adult in good health.

The chain couples TRBV5-6 to TRBJ2-1; tentative D call: TRBD1 (6 bases). There are 15 residues in the CDR3. Germline CDR1 reads SGHDT; CDR2 reads YYEEEE. V was pared by 2 bases and J by 1 base, with 10 bases between. The CDR3 protein is CASSLGGFSYNEQFF. The CDR3 nucleotides read TGTGCCAGCAGCTTAGGGGGATTTTCCTACAATGAGCAGTTCTTC.

This chain uses TRBV28 with TRBJ1-2; D remains unclear. V was clipped by 3 bases and J by 8 bases, with 10 bases between them. CDR1 MDHEN and CDR2 SYDVKM come from the germline V gene. The CDR3 loop spans 12 amino acids. CDR3 DNA: TGTGCCAGCAGTTTTGCCGGATACGGCTACACCTTC. It translates to CASSFAGYGYTF.

CDR3 loop: CASSLELGTEAFF. CDR3 coding DNA: TGTGCCAGCAGCCTAGAGCTGGGCACTGAAGCTTTCTTT. V usage is TRBV6-2 or TRBV6-3 and J usage is TRBJ1-1, with unresolved D. The CDR3 length is 13 residues. CDR1 and CDR2 from the germline V gene are MNHEY and SVGEGT. V gave up 6 bases and J gave up 4 bases, with 12 bases separating them.

The chain combines TRBV5-1 with TRBJ1-5; TRBD1 aligns across 7 bases. This CDR3 region has 14 residues. CDR1 and CDR2 from the germline V gene are SGHRS and YFSETQ. V was pared by 3 bases and J by 4 bases, with 4 bases of the junction left unmatched. The CDR3 DNA is TGCGCCAGCAGCTGGGACAGTAGAAATCAGCCCCAGCATTTT. This encodes CASSWDSRNQPQHF.

The gene calls are TRBV18 and TRBJ2-1, with D tentatively TRBD2 (5 bases). V lost 1 base and J 4 bases, leaving 8 bases between the germline ends. The CDR3 is made up of 14 amino acids. Germline V lookup: CDR1 KGHSH, CDR2 LQKENI. CDR3: CASSPQRGYNEQFF. CDR3 DNA sequence: TGTGCCAGCTCACCACAACGGGGTTACAATGAGCAGTTCTTC. Based on the CDR3 plus reference TRBV18 and TRBJ2-1, the full variable domain is NAGVMQNPRHLVRRRGQEARLRCSPMKGHSHVYWYRQLPEEGLKFMVYLQKENIIDESGMPKERFSAEFPKEGPSILRIQQVVRGDSAAYFCASSPQRGYNEQFFGPGTRLTVL.

This clone was detected only once. The chain recombines TRBV6-6 with TRBJ1-1; D is ambiguous. Germline V lookup: CDR1 MNHNY, CDR2 SVGAGI (reference sequence). The CDR3 spans 15 residues. Deletions cut 3 bases from V and 1 base from J, with 12 bases between. In nucleotides, the CDR3 is TGTGCCAGCAGTTATGAAGATGTCCGGAACACTGAAGCTTTCTTT. It codes for CASSYEDVRNTEAFF.

Written as DNA, the CDR3 is TGTGCCAGCAGTGAAGGACTAGCGGCCTACAATGAGCAGTTCTTC. It codes for CASSEGLAAYNEQFF. The V and J genes are TRBV27 and TRBJ2-1; TRBD2 agrees at 10 bases. The CDR3 covers 15 residues. CDR1 is MNHEY, CDR2 SMNVEV, per germline (reference sequence). The V and J ends lost 5 bases and 2 bases, in that order; junction bases with no gene match: 3.

The chain has TRBV2 and TRBJ2-2; the D is unclear. The germline V gene encodes CDR1 SNHLY and CDR2 FYNNEI. The CDR3 loop spans 13 amino acids. V was pared by 6 bases and J by 5 bases, with 10 bases between. This CDR3 reads CASSPPGTGELFF. The CDR3 DNA reads as TGTGCCAGCAGCCCCCCTGGGACCGGGGAGCTGTTTTTT. Full variable domain (remainder filled in from reference TRBV2 and TRBJ2-2): EPEVTQTPSHQVTQMGQEVILRCVPISNHLYFYWYRQILGQKVEFLVSFYNNEISEKSEIFDDQFSVERPDGSNFTLKIRSTKLEDSAMYFCASSPPGTGELFFGEGSRLTVL.

The rearrangement uses TRBV3-1 (or the pseudogene TRBV3-2) and TRBJ1-2; D may be TRBD1 (5 bases). CDR3 length equals 13 residues. CDR1 is LGHDT, CDR2 YNNKEL, per germline (reference sequence). Trimming shortened V by 1 base and J by 6 bases, and 9 bases separated the two germline ends. CDR3 residues: CASSQGWGDGYTF. CDR3 nucleotides: TGTGCCAGCAGCCAAGGGTGGGGGGATGGCTACACCTTC.

This clone was seen more than once but under ten times. The chain uses TRBV3-1 (or the pseudogene TRBV3-2) and TRBJ1-2, with D possibly being TRBD1 (5 bases). Germline CDR1 reads LGHDT; CDR2 reads YNNKEL (reference sequence). V lost 0 bases to trimming and J lost 3 bases, with 20 bases between them. The CDR3 loop spans 18 amino acids. For the CDR3, the DNA is TGTGCCAGCAGCCAAGATGGGCCGGGGCCCGGAGGGGACTATGGCTACACCTTC. Its translation: CASSQDGPGPGGDYGYTF.

The chain couples TRBV7-8 to TRBJ1-1; weak D call: TRBD1 (5 bases). Trimming cost V 3 bases and J 0 bases, with 17 bases left between them. Per the germline V gene, CDR1 is SGHVS and CDR2 is FQNEAQ. There are 17 residues in the CDR3. The CDR3 spells CASSLGGVLNMNTEAFF. CDR3 coding DNA: TGTGCCAGCAGCTTGGGGGGGGTATTGAACATGAACACTGAAGCTTTCTTT.

This clone has more than one count but fewer than ten. The CDR3: CASSLGGSYEQYF. CDR3 DNA sequence: TGTGCCAGCAGTTTGGGAGGGTCCTACGAGCAGTACTTC. This sequence joins TRBV28 and TRBJ2-7; 7 bases line up with TRBD2. Germline V gives CDR1 MDHEN, CDR2 SYDVKM. The CDR3 runs to 13 residues. The V segment lost 3 bases and the J segment 1 base; nucleotides outside the gene matches: 0. The full variable domain, with the rest looked up from reference TRBV28 and TRBJ2-7, is DVKVTQSSRYLVKRTGEKVFLECVQDMDHENMFWYRQDPGLGLRLIYFSYDVKMKEKGDIPEGYSVSREKKERFSLILESASTNQTSMYLCASSLGGSYEQYFGPGTRLTVT.

This clone came up once. This chain links TRBV30 with TRBJ2-1; unclear D gene. V gave up 0 bases and J gave up 8 bases, with 5 bases separating them. Germline CDR1 GTSNPN, CDR2 SVGIG (reference sequence). The CDR3 runs to 11 residues. This chain's CDR3 is CAWSVLDEQFF. The CDR3 coding sequence is TGTGCCTGGAGTGTACTCGATGAGCAGTTCTTC.

The CDR3 spells CASSQAINYGYTF. The CDR3 DNA reads TGTGCCAGCAGCCAGGCGATTAACTATGGCTACACCTTC. This chain joins TRBV3-1 (or the pseudogene TRBV3-2) and TRBJ1-2; D not certain. Germline CDR1 and CDR2: LGHDT and YNNKEL (reference sequence). Trimming took off 3 bases at V and 1 base at J, with 6 bases between the two ends. CDR3 length equals 13 residues.

The chain couples TRBV5-6 to TRBJ2-1, with D possibly matching TRBD1 (5 bases). V was pared by 0 bases and J by 10 bases, with 23 bases between. The CDR3 consists of 17 residues. CDR1 and CDR2 from the germline V gene are SGHDT and YYEEEE. The CDR3 DNA sequence: TGTGCCAGCAGCTTGGAGTGGGCAGGGATGGTCGTAGAGGAGCAGTTCTTC. It codes for CASSLEWAGMVVEEQFF.

This clone has only a few counts. The V and J genes are TRBV5-1 and TRBJ1-1; unclear D gene. Between the trimmed V and J ends, which lost 4 bases and 1 base, there was a span of 8 bases. CDR3 size: 13 residues. Per germline, CDR1 SGHRS and CDR2 YFSETQ. CDR3: CASSKLGNTEAFF. The CDR3 coding sequence is TGCGCCAGCAGCAAACTAGGGAACACTGAAGCTTTCTTT.

The chain is built from TRBV18 and TRBJ1-2; 10 bases fit TRBD1. Germline loops: CDR1 KGHSH, CDR2 LQKENI. This CDR3 spans 16 amino acids. Unmatched junction bases numbered 10, after V lost 3 bases and J lost 6 bases. In DNA form, the CDR3 reads TGTGCCAGCTCACCTCGCGACAGGGGGCAGCTGGATGGCTACACCTTC. Translation: CASSPRDRGQLDGYTF.

The chain has TRBV12-3 or TRBV12-4 and TRBJ1-1; TRBD1 might be the D (5 bases). V gave up 5 bases and J gave up 6 bases, with 13 bases separating them. This CDR3 region has 13 residues. The CDR3 coding sequence is TGTGCCAGCAGTACCAGGGAGGGTTCTGAAGCTTTCTTT. This codes for CASSTREGSEAFF.

The chain employs TRBV5-1 and TRBJ2-7; TRBD1 aligns across 10 bases. Trimming at V came to 4 bases and at J to 2 bases, leaving 6 bases not matched to a gene. The CDR3 spans 15 residues. Germline V gene lookup returns CDR1 SGHRS and CDR2 YFSETQ. The CDR3 coding sequence is TGCGCCAGCAGCATCGCCGGGACAGGGGCCTACGAGCAGTACTTC. Translated, it gives CASSIAGTGAYEQYF.

The chain links TRBV10-3 to TRBJ2-5; D possibly corresponds to TRBD2 (5 bases). CDR3 length: 13 amino acids. Germline assignment: CDR1 ENHRY and CDR2 SYGVKD. Trimming pared 7 bases from V and 2 bases from J, leaving 11 bases between. DNA of the CDR3: TGTGCCATCAAAGGCGGGCAACAAGAGACCCAGTACTTC. Amino acid sequence: CAIKGGQQETQYF.

The genes are TRBV18 and TRBJ2-1; D not certain. V lost 6 bases and J 10 bases, leaving 13 bases between the germline ends. The CDR3 spans 12 residues. Germline-derived CDR1 and CDR2 are KGHSH and LQKENI. CDR3 DNA: TGTGCCAGCTCGTATGACACCCCAGAGCAGTTCTTC. This translates into CASSYDTPEQFF.

This clone was detected only a few times. The V call is TRBV12-3 or TRBV12-4, the J call TRBJ1-1; D is unresolved. V lost 2 bases and J lost 0, with 4 bases in between. This CDR3 comprises 13 residues. The CDR3 here is CASSLKMNTEAFF. CDR3 in DNA: TGTGCCAGCAGTTTAAAAATGAACACTGAAGCTTTCTTT.

The chain combines TRBV11-2 with TRBJ1-2, with no clear D. Between the trimmed V and J ends, which lost 0 bases and 0 bases, there was a span of 8 bases. In germline, CDR1 is SGHAT, CDR2 FQNNGV. The CDR3 sequence is 15 residues long. CDR3 sequence reads: CASSLESASNYGYTF. The CDR3 DNA reads as TGTGCCAGCAGCTTAGAATCCGCGTCTAACTATGGCTACACCTTC.

On this clone itself: A read error may produce the germline difference seen at one junction end. This rearrangement joins TRBV4-1 to TRBJ2-7; perhaps TRBD1 as D (5 bases). In germline, CDR1 is MGHRA, CDR2 YSYEKL. The CDR3 is 12 amino acids. This CDR3 is CASSQDSREFNF. The CDR3 nucleotides read TGCGCCAGCAGCCAAGATAGCAGGGAATTTAACTTC.

The rearrangement uses TRBV7-9 and TRBJ1-2; perhaps TRBD1 as D (6 bases). V shed 5 bases and J shed 6 bases, with 19 bases lying between them. Per the germline V gene, CDR1 is SEHNR and CDR2 is FQNEAQ (reference sequence). The CDR3 is 15 amino acids. Written as DNA, the CDR3 is TGTGCCAGCAGCCATTTTCCCATACAGGGAAATGGCTACACCTTC. This codes for CASSHFPIQGNGYTF.

The chain has TRBV6-5 and TRBJ2-7; 9 nucleotides agree with TRBD1. CDR3 length: 15 residues. From germline, CDR1 is MNHEY and CDR2 SVGAGI. Trimming took 5 bases from V and 3 from J; bases not matched to a gene: 8. CDR3 coding DNA: TGTGCCAGCAGTAACGCCGGGACAGGGAACTACGAGCAGTACTTC. Translated: CASSNAGTGNYEQYF.

The chain carries TRBV2 and TRBJ1-1; D remains ambiguous. Per germline, CDR1 SNHLY and CDR2 FYNNEI. Trimming pared 6 bases from V and 4 bases from J, leaving 15 bases between. CDR3 length: 14 residues. The CDR3 loop is CASSANLSGTEAFF. The CDR3 coding sequence is TGTGCCAGCAGCGCAAACCTGAGTGGCACTGAAGCTTTCTTT.

V usage is TRBV19 and J usage is TRBJ2-7; TRBD2 aligns across 8 bases. There are 15 residues in the CDR3. In germline, CDR1 is LNHDA, CDR2 SQIVND (reference sequence). J lost 3 bases, V lost 5 bases, and 9 bases had no gene match. CDR3 sequence: CASSAAGAVYYEQYF. In nucleotides, the CDR3 is TGTGCCAGTAGTGCAGCGGGAGCGGTTTACTACGAGCAGTACTTC.

The CDR3: CASSLFPGGNEQFF. DNA of the CDR3: TGCGCCAGCAGCTTATTCCCGGGGGGTAATGAGCAGTTCTTC. The chain uses TRBV5-1 and TRBJ2-1; TRBD2 aligns across 7 bases. V dropped 2 bases and J dropped 7; count of bases not matched to a gene: 6. The germline V gene has CDR1 SGHRS and CDR2 YFSETQ. The CDR3 contains 14 residues. Combining the CDR3 with reference TRBV5-1 and TRBJ2-1 gives the whole variable domain KAGVTQTPRYLIKTRGQQVTLSCSPISGHRSVSWYQQTPGQGLQFLFEYFSETQRNKGNFPGRFSGRQFSNSRSEMNVSTLELGDSALYLCASSLFPGGNEQFFGPGTRLTVL.

The chain recombines TRBV5-1 with TRBJ1-1; D gene uncertain. CDR1 and CDR2 from the germline V gene are SGHRS and YFSETQ. V lost 4 bases and J 1 base, leaving 11 bases between the germline ends. CDR3 length equals 14 residues. The CDR3 loop reads CASSPLDKNTEAFF. The CDR3 DNA is TGCGCCAGCAGCCCCCTCGACAAGAACACTGAAGCTTTCTTT.

The chain uses TRBV5-6 and TRBJ1-5; D gene uncertain. The CDR3 covers 14 residues. Germline CDR1 is SGHDT and CDR2 is YYEEEE. The V and J ends lost 6 bases and 1 base respectively, with 11 bases between them. The CDR3 region has the DNA TGTGCCAGCACGGTAGGAGTGAGCAATCAGCCCCAGCATTTT. It specifies CASTVGVSNQPQHF.

The genes are TRBV27 and TRBJ1-5, with no clear D. The germline CDR1 and CDR2 sequences are MNHEY and SMNVEV (reference sequence). Deletions cut 2 bases from V and 5 bases from J, with 10 bases between. The CDR3 contains 14 residues. DNA for the CDR3: TGTGCCAGCAGTTTAGACACGAGATATCAGCCCCAGCATTTT. It is translated as CASSLDTRYQPQHF.